What follows are 8 T cell receptor beta chains derived from one specimen sequenced in a study of blood T cell repertoires in COVID-19 (dated by TCRdb to between 2020 and 2021). Libraries were prepared through the immunoSEQ multiplex PCR assay. TCRdb retrieved this table from immuneACCESS and kept in-frame rearrangements only. Not all clones are present; in checked studies, unresolved V genes account for under half, and no reason is known for the remainder. For this sample there are 130,000 to 150,000 clones; 80% to 90% appear just once. The leading ten clones occupy around 9.6% of the sample. Sequenced: peripheral blood. The receptors were gathered from a man in his sixties with active or convalescent COVID-19.

The chain joins TRBV5-1 to TRBJ2-5; TRBD1 is a possible D gene (6 bases). The V end was cut by 0 bases, the J end by 4 bases, with 7 bases between. The CDR3 has 13 amino acids. The germline CDR1 and CDR2 sequences are SGHRS and YFSETQ. CDR3 in amino acids: CASSLGGRETQYF. CDR3 nucleotide sequence: TGCGCCAGCAGCTTGGGGGGGCGAGAGACCCAGTACTTC.

This clone was observed once. The J gene is TRBJ2-1, the V gene TRBV6-5; 8 bases align to TRBD2. The length of the CDR3 is 14 residues. Per the germline V gene, CDR1 is MNHEY and CDR2 is SVGAGI. With V trimmed by 8 bases and J by 3 bases, 6 bases remained unmatched. CDR3 DNA: TGTGCCAGCCAGACCGGGACTAGCTACAATGAGCAGTTCTTC. Amino acids: CASQTGTSYNEQFF.

This chain uses TRBV6-2 or TRBV6-3 with TRBJ1-1; no firm D call. Germline-derived CDR1 and CDR2 are MNHEY and SVGEGT. Between the trimmed V and J ends, which lost 7 bases and 3 bases, there was a span of 15 bases. CDR3 length equals 14 residues. CDR3 nucleotide sequence: TGTGCCAGCACCCCCCGGATGGGCGACACTGAAGCTTTCTTT. This translates into CASTPRMGDTEAFF.

This clone was detected only once. This chain connects TRBV11-3 to TRBJ2-5, with 7 bases fitting TRBD2. Trimming removed 3 bases from V and 5 bases from J; junction bases left unmatched: 6. This CDR3 has 14 residues. Germline CDR1 and CDR2: SGHNT and YENEEA. The CDR3 reads CASSFGGGAETQYF. The CDR3 region has the DNA TGTGCCAGCAGCTTCGGGGGAGGGGCGGAGACCCAGTACTTC. Based on the CDR3 plus reference TRBV11-3 and TRBJ2-5, the full variable domain is EAGVVQSPRYKIIEKKQPVAFWCNPISGHNTLYWYLQNLGQGPELLIRYENEEAVDDSQLPKDRFSAERLKGVDSTLKIQPAELGDSAVYLCASSFGGGAETQYFGPGTRLLVL.

The chain joins TRBV5-8 to TRBJ1-1, with TRBD1 matching over 7 bases. Germline lookup yields CDR1 SGHTS and CDR2 YDEGEE. This CDR3 has 16 amino acids. J lost 2 bases, V lost 4 bases, and 11 bases had no gene match. In DNA form, the CDR3 reads TGTGCCAGCAGCATGACAGGGTGGAGGAAAAACACTGAAGCTTTCTTT. As protein: CASSMTGWRKNTEAFF.

CDR3: CASSEQGAGTGELFF. CDR3 in DNA: TGTGCCAGCAGTGAACAGGGGGCTGGTACCGGGGAGCTGTTTTTT. The chain links TRBV6-1 to TRBJ2-2; 8 nucleotides agree with TRBD1. The CDR3 has 15 amino acids. The germline V gene encodes CDR1 MNHNS and CDR2 SASEGT. J was trimmed by 5 bases and V by 2 bases; bases with no gene match: 4.

This clone was counted once. The chain links TRBV30 to TRBJ2-5; 8 bases are shared with TRBD1. CDR3 length: 12 amino acids. V shed 5 bases, J shed 7 bases, and the junction held 6 bases outside the gene matches. CDR1 and CDR2 (germline): GTSNPN, SVGIG (reference sequence). The CDR3 coding sequence is TGTGCCTGGGACGGACAGGGAGGGACCCAGTACTTC. Translated: CAWDGQGGTQYF.

The chain couples TRBV7-8 to TRBJ1-5; D not certain. In germline, CDR1 is SGHVS, CDR2 FQNEAQ. V lost 1 base and J lost 6, with 7 bases in between. The CDR3 contains 13 residues. The CDR3 spells CASSLGGSQPQHF. CDR3 DNA sequence: TGTGCCAGCAGCTTAGGAGGGTCTCAGCCCCAGCATTTT.